These 5 T cell receptor beta chains were sequenced from one sample in a study of T cell changes during pregnancy in multiple sclerosis. TCRdb keeps only in-frame clones here, not all; method: immunoSEQ multiplex PCR. In the table there are approximately 64,000 clones, about 90% of which are singletons. This specimen was peripheral blood, taken in the first trimester of pregnancy. These receptor sequences come from a female donor with multiple sclerosis, enrolled in a pregnancy study.

As DNA, the CDR3 is TGTGCCAGCAGCATACAGGGAGGCAATCAGCCCCAGCATTTT. Protein product: CASSIQGGNQPQHF. The chain uses TRBV7-9 and TRBJ1-5; tentatively, D is TRBD1 (6 bases). The CDR3 runs 14 residues. Germline lookup yields CDR1 SEHNR and CDR2 FQNEAQ (reference sequence). Between the trimmed V and J ends, which lost 5 bases and 2 bases, there was a span of 10 bases. The full variable domain, its missing parts supplied by reference TRBV7-9 and TRBJ1-5, is DTGVSQNPRHKITKRGQNVTFRCDPISEHNRLYWYRQTLGQGPEFLTYFQNEAQLEKSRLLSDRFSAERPKGSFSTLEIQRTEQGDSAMYLCASSIQGGNQPQHFGDGTRLSIL.

The chain has TRBV19 and TRBJ1-2, with D uncertain. Germline loops: CDR1 LNHDA, CDR2 SQIVND (reference sequence). The CDR3 covers 12 residues. The V end lost 3 bases, the J end lost 9 bases, and 11 bases lay between the germline ends. The CDR3 protein is CASSIPGGSYTF. In nucleotides, the CDR3 is TGTGCCAGTAGTATCCCGGGAGGGAGCTACACCTTC.

This chain links TRBV29-1 with TRBJ2-2; TRBD1 matches 9 bases. Germline V lookup: CDR1 SQVTM, CDR2 ANQGSEA. This CDR3 has 13 residues. Germline trimming cut 7 bases from V and 3 bases from J; bases unmatched to any gene: 3. CDR3 residues: CSARTGDTGELFF. CDR3 nucleotide sequence: TGCAGCGCCCGGACAGGGGACACCGGGGAGCTGTTTTTT.

V and J are TRBV18 and TRBJ2-5, with 14 bases identical to TRBD2. Germline values: CDR1 KGHSH, CDR2 LQKENI. This CDR3 comprises 15 residues. With V trimmed by 2 bases and J by 4 bases, 0 bases remained unmatched. The CDR3 here is CASSPGLAGGETQYF. The CDR3 bases are TGTGCCAGCTCACCAGGACTAGCGGGAGGAGAGACCCAGTACTTC. Full variable domain (missing parts from reference TRBV18 and TRBJ2-5): NAGVMQNPRHLVRRRGQEARLRCSPMKGHSHVYWYRQLPEEGLKFMVYLQKENIIDESGMPKERFSAEFPKEGPSILRIQQVVRGDSAAYFCASSPGLAGGETQYFGPGTRLLVL.

This chain connects TRBV5-1 to TRBJ1-3; D possibly corresponds to TRBD1 (5 bases). The germline V gene has CDR1 SGHRS and CDR2 YFSETQ. Trimming removed 4 bases from V and 0 bases from J, with 8 bases in between. The CDR3 has 14 residues. CDR3 region: CASSPDNSGNTIYF. DNA of the CDR3: TGCGCCAGCAGCCCGGACAACTCTGGAAACACCATATATTTT.